This is a list of T cell receptor beta chains from one sample in a study of post-analysis software for immune sequencing data. In TCRdb, the PCR reads were re-called with MiXCR into one record per CDR3 protein. The table has roughly 800,000 distinct CDR3 sequences, approximately 50% seen once. The sample consisted of blood. The origin of the receptors is a girl between 5 and 17 years old with multiple sclerosis. Both conserved end residues are part of each CDR3. A D gene is named only where the DNA matches it firmly. Clone size is given for some rows only: seen once, a few or many times, or a class if the clone is expanded.

d_call: TRBD2; v_call: TRBV6-2/TRBV6-3; clone_size: NA; j_call: TRBJ2-7; cdr3_aa: CASSSLTGLGIYEQYF; cdr3_nt: TGTGCCAGCAGTTCCTTAACAGGACTAGGGATCTACGAGCAGTACTTC
d_call: NA; v_call: TRBV2; clone_size: NA; j_call: TRBJ2-7; cdr3_aa: CASRELRGTYEQYF; cdr3_nt: TGTGCCAGCAGGGAGCTGAGGGGAACCTACGAGCAGTACTTC
d_call: NA; v_call: TRBV6-5; clone_size: NA; j_call: TRBJ1-2; cdr3_aa: CASSYAGRYNYGYTF; cdr3_nt: TGTGCCAGCAGTTACGCCGGACGCTACAACTATGGCTACACCTTC
d_call: TRBD1; v_call: TRBV29-1; clone_size: NA; j_call: TRBJ2-7; cdr3_aa: CSVTGTGEYEQYF; cdr3_nt: TGCAGCGTAACCGGGACAGGGGAATACGAGCAGTACTTC
d_call: TRBD2; v_call: TRBV29-1; clone_size: NA; j_call: TRBJ2-7; cdr3_aa: CSVAGGPDEQYF; cdr3_nt: TGCAGCGTAGCGGGAGGGCCGGATGAGCAGTACTTC
d_call: NA; v_call: TRBV5-1; clone_size: few; j_call: TRBJ2-7; cdr3_aa: CASSLAQGEQYF; cdr3_nt: TGTGCCAGCAGCTTAGCCCAGGGCGAGCAGTACTTC
d_call: NA; v_call: TRBV2; clone_size: NA; j_call: TRBJ2-5; cdr3_aa: CASSEGGVLETQYF; cdr3_nt: TGTGCCAGCAGTGAGGGCGGGGTCCTGGAGACCCAGTACTTC
d_call: NA; v_call: TRBV28; clone_size: few; j_call: TRBJ2-7; cdr3_aa: CASRLRTHLTYEQYF; cdr3_nt: TGTGCCAGCAGACTCCGGACACACCTCACCTACGAGCAGTACTTC
d_call: TRBD1; v_call: TRBV5-1; clone_size: NA; j_call: TRBJ1-2; cdr3_aa: CASSLGTAENYGYTF; cdr3_nt: TGCGCCAGCAGCCTAGGGACAGCGGAGAACTATGGCTACACCTTC
d_call: TRBD1; v_call: TRBV6-2/TRBV6-3; clone_size: NA; j_call: TRBJ1-1; cdr3_aa: CASQLWQGDVRAFF; cdr3_nt: TGTGCCAGCCAGTTGTGGCAGGGGGACGTCCGAGCTTTCTTT
d_call: NA; v_call: TRBV25-1; clone_size: NA; j_call: TRBJ2-1; cdr3_aa: CASSEQSYNEQFF; cdr3_nt: TGTGCCAGCAGTGAGCAGTCGTACAATGAGCAGTTCTTC
d_call: NA; v_call: TRBV7-9; clone_size: NA; j_call: TRBJ2-1; cdr3_aa: CASSLGDRRPEQFF; cdr3_nt: TGTGCCAGCAGCTTAGGCGACCGCCGGCCTGAGCAGTTCTTC
d_call: TRBD1; v_call: TRBV3-1; clone_size: NA; j_call: TRBJ1-2; cdr3_aa: CASSQKHRQGRGYTF; cdr3_nt: TGTGCCAGCAGCCAAAAGCATCGACAGGGACGCGGCTACACCTTC
d_call: NA; v_call: TRBV6-5; clone_size: NA; j_call: TRBJ1-2; cdr3_aa: CASKQGGVYYGYTF; cdr3_nt: TGTGCCAGCAAACAGGGTGGGGTTTACTATGGCTACACCTTC
d_call: NA; v_call: TRBV7-2; clone_size: once; j_call: TRBJ1-1; cdr3_aa: CASSPVRDMNTEAFF; cdr3_nt: TGTGCCAGCAGCCCGGTAAGGGATATGAACACTGAAGCTTTCTTT
d_call: TRBD1; v_call: TRBV12-3/TRBV12-4; clone_size: NA; j_call: TRBJ2-7; cdr3_aa: CASRRTGGYYEQYF; cdr3_nt: TGTGCCAGCAGGAGGACAGGTGGATACTACGAGCAGTACTTC
d_call: NA; v_call: TRBV20-1; clone_size: NA; j_call: TRBJ2-1; cdr3_aa: CSAKAPVGAHEQFF; cdr3_nt: TGCAGTGCTAAGGCGCCGGTGGGGGCCCATGAGCAGTTCTTC
d_call: TRBD2; v_call: TRBV5-1; clone_size: NA; j_call: TRBJ2-5; cdr3_aa: CASSFTSDTQETQYF; cdr3_nt: TGCGCCAGCAGCTTCACTAGCGATACCCAAGAGACCCAGTACTTC
d_call: NA; v_call: TRBV5-1; clone_size: NA; j_call: TRBJ1-6; cdr3_aa: CASSLEHGGSPLHF; cdr3_nt: TGCGCCAGCAGCTTGGAACACGGAGGTTCACCCCTCCACTTT
d_call: NA; v_call: TRBV29-1; clone_size: NA; j_call: TRBJ2-3; cdr3_aa: CSVAAGGRTDTQYF; cdr3_nt: TGCAGCGTTGCTGCCGGGGGGCGCACAGATACGCAGTATTTT
d_call: NA; v_call: TRBV9; clone_size: NA; j_call: TRBJ2-1; cdr3_aa: CASSLLWGNNEQFF; cdr3_nt: TGTGCCAGCAGCCTCCTTTGGGGGAACAATGAGCAGTTCTTC
d_call: TRBD1; v_call: TRBV5-5; clone_size: NA; j_call: TRBJ1-6; cdr3_aa: CASSWGTVNSPLHF; cdr3_nt: TGTGCCAGCAGCTGGGGGACAGTAAATTCACCCCTCCACTTT
d_call: NA; v_call: TRBV5-1; clone_size: NA; j_call: TRBJ2-7; cdr3_aa: CASSLGRQPAYEQYF; cdr3_nt: TGCGCCAGCAGCTTGGGGCGGCAGCCTGCCTACGAGCAGTACTTC
d_call: TRBD1; v_call: TRBV27; clone_size: few; j_call: TRBJ2-7; cdr3_aa: CASSVTGTGAEQYF; cdr3_nt: TGTGCCAGCAGTGTCACCGGGACAGGGGCCGAGCAGTACTTC
d_call: NA; v_call: TRBV6-5; clone_size: NA; j_call: TRBJ2-1; cdr3_aa: CASKNSVDEQFF; cdr3_nt: TGTGCCAGCAAAAACTCAGTAGATGAGCAGTTCTTC
d_call: NA; v_call: TRBV12-3/TRBV12-4; clone_size: NA; j_call: TRBJ1-2; cdr3_aa: CASSTRGYGYTF; cdr3_nt: TGTGCCAGCAGTACCAGGGGCTATGGCTACACCTTC
d_call: NA; v_call: TRBV3-1; clone_size: NA; j_call: TRBJ2-3; cdr3_aa: CASSQRGLTLTDTQYF; cdr3_nt: TGTGCCAGCAGCCAGAGGGGCCTTACTCTCACAGATACGCAGTATTTT
d_call: TRBD2; v_call: TRBV20-1; clone_size: NA; j_call: TRBJ2-1; cdr3_aa: CSARAERAGGLAGGRQSEQFF; cdr3_nt: TGCAGTGCTAGAGCCGAAAGGGCAGGGGGACTAGCGGGAGGACGACAAAGTGAGCAGTTCTTC
d_call: TRBD1; v_call: TRBV27; clone_size: NA; j_call: TRBJ2-5; cdr3_aa: CASSFRGQTRETQYF; cdr3_nt: TGTGCCAGCAGTTTTAGGGGACAGACAAGAGAGACCCAGTACTTC
d_call: TRBD2; v_call: TRBV5-1; clone_size: NA; j_call: TRBJ2-5; cdr3_aa: CASSWDYGETQYF; cdr3_nt: TGCGCCAGCAGCTGGGACTATGGGGAGACCCAGTACTTC
d_call: NA; v_call: TRBV5-1; clone_size: NA; j_call: TRBJ2-4; cdr3_aa: CASSSVPGNAAGPKNIQYF; cdr3_nt: TGCGCCAGCAGCTCTGTGCCGGGAAACGCGGCAGGCCCTAAAAACATTCAGTACTTC
d_call: NA; v_call: TRBV29-1; clone_size: NA; j_call: TRBJ1-5; cdr3_aa: CSAKQGEQPQHF; cdr3_nt: TGCAGCGCCAAACAGGGAGAACAGCCCCAGCATTTT